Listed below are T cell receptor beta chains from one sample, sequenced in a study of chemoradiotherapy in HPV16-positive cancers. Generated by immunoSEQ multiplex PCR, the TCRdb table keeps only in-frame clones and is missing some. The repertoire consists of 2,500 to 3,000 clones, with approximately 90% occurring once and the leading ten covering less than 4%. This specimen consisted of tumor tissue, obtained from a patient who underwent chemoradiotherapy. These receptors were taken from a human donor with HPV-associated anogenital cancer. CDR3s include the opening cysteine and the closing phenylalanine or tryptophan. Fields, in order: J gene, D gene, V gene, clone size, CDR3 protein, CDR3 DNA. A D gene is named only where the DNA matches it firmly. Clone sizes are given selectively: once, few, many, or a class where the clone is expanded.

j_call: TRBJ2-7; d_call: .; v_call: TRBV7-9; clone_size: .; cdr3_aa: CASSLAPRGYEQYF; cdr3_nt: TGTGCCAGCAGCTTAGCGCCAAGGGGCTACGAGCAGTACTTC
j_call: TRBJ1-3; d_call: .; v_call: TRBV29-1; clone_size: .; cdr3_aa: CSVEEWAGAGNTIYF; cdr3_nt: TGCAGCGTTGAGGAATGGGCAGGGGCTGGAAACACCATATATTTT
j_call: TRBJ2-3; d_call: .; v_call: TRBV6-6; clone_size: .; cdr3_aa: CASSWDSTDTQYF; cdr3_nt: TGTGCCAGCAGTTGGGACAGCACAGATACGCAGTATTTT
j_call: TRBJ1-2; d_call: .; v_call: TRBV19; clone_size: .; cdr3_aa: CASRVEGNYGYTF; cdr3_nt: TGTGCCAGTAGGGTGGAGGGGAACTATGGCTACACCTTC
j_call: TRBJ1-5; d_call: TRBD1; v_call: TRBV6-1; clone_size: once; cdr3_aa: CASNTGGSNQPQHF; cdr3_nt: TGTGCCAGTAACACAGGGGGAAGCAATCAGCCCCAGCATTTT
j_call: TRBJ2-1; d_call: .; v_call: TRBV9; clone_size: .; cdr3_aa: CASSVSTGQGNEQFF; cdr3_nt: TGTGCCAGCAGCGTGAGTACAGGGCAGGGCAATGAGCAGTTCTTC
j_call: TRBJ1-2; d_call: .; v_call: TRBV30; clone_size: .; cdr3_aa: CAWSGEGGYGYTF; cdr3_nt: TGTGCCTGGAGCGGGGAAGGGGGCTATGGCTACACCTTC
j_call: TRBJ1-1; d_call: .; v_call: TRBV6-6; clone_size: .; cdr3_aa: CASSYAGQSEAFF; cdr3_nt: TGTGCCAGCAGTTACGCCGGACAGTCTGAAGCTTTCTTT
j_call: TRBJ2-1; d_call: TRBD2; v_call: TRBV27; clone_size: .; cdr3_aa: CASSSSGDSGGYSYNEQFF; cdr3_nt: TGTGCCAGCAGTTCCTCGGGGGATAGCGGGGGATACTCCTACAATGAGCAGTTCTTC
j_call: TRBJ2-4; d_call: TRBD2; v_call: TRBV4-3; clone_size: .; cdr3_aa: CASSQGVWSGGEDIQYF; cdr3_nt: TGCGCCAGCAGCCAAGGGGTATGGAGCGGGGGGGAGGACATTCAGTACTTC
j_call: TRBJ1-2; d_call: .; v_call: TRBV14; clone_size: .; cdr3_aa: CASSLTRPSTIFDRFLGYTF; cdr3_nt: TGTGCCAGCAGCCTCACACGACCTTCTACAATTTTTGACCGCTTCTTAGGCTACACCTTC
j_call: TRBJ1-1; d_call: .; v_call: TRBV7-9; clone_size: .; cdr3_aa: CASSSGLEELDRVNTEAFF; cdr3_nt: TGTGCCAGCAGCTCCGGATTGGAGGAGTTAGATCGAGTGAACACTGAAGCTTTCTTT
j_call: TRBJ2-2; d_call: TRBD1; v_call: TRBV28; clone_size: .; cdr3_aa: CASRRDRVTTGELFF; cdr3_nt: TGTGCCAGCCGAAGAGACAGGGTGACCACCGGGGAGCTGTTTTTT
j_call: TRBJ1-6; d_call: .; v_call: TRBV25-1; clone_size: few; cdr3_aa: CASSGDGSSPLHF; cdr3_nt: TGTGCCAGCAGCGGGGACGGGAGTTCACCCCTCCACTTT
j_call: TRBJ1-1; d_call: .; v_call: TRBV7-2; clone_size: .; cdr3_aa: CASSLEAGYTEAFF; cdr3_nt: TGTGCCAGCAGCTTAGAGGCAGGGTACACTGAAGCTTTCTTT
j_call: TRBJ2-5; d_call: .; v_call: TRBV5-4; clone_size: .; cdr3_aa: CASSLGQQIQETQYF; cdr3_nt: TGTGCCAGCAGCTTGGGACAGCAAATACAAGAGACCCAGTACTTC
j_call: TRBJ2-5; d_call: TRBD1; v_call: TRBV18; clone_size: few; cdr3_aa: CASSLSGQGTETQYF; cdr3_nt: TGTGCCAGCTCATTGTCCGGACAGGGGACCGAGACCCAGTACTTC
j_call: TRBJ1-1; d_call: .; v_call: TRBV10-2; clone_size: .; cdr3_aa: CASSEISTEAFF; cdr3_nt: TGCGCCAGCAGTGAGATAAGTACTGAAGCTTTCTTT
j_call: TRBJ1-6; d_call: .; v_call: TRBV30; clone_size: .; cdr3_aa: CAWSLYGNSPLHF; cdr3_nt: TGTGCCTGGAGTTTGTATGGAAATTCACCCCTCCACTTT
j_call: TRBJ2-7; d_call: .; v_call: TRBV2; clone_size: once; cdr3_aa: CASRQGADYEQYF; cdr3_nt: TGTGCCAGCAGACAGGGAGCCGACTACGAGCAGTACTTC
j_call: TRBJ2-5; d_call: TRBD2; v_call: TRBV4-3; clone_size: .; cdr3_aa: CASSQDGPSGGAGETQYF; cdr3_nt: TGCGCCAGCAGCCAAGATGGGCCTAGCGGGGGGGCCGGGGAGACCCAGTACTTC
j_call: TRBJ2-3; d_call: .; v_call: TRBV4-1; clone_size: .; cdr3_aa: CASSRGSVLTDTQYF; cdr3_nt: TGCGCCAGCAGCCGCGGGTCTGTGCTCACAGATACGCAGTATTTT
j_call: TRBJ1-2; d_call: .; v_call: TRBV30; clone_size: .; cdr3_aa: CAWSLANYGYTF; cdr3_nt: TGTGCCTGGAGTCTGGCTAACTATGGCTACACCTTC
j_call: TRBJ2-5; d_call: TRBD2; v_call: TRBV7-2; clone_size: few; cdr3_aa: CASSDGGGAQETQYF; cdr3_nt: TGTGCCAGCAGCGATGGCGGGGGGGCCCAAGAGACCCAGTACTTC
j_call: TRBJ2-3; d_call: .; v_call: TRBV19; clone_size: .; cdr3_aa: CASSMAGSDTQYF; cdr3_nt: TGTGCCAGTAGTATGGCGGGGTCAGATACGCAGTATTTT
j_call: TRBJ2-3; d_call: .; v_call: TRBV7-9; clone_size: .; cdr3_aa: CASSLGVPHTQYF; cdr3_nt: TGTGCCAGCAGCTTAGGGGTCCCGCATACGCAGTATTTT
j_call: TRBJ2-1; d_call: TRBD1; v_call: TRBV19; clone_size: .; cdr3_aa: CASSTRQGLGNEQFF; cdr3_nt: TGTGCCAGTAGTACCCGACAGGGTCTGGGCAATGAGCAGTTCTTC
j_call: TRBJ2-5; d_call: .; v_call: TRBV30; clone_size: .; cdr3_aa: CAWSRIWESGKTQYF; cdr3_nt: TGTGCCTGGAGCCGAATTTGGGAGAGTGGGAAGACCCAGTACTTC
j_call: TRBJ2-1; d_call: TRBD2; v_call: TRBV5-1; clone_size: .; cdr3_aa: CASSTGLAGNDEQFF; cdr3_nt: TGCGCCAGCAGCACCGGACTAGCGGGAAATGATGAGCAGTTCTTC
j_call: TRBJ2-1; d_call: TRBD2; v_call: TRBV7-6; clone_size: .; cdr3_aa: CASSPGTSGGHNEQFF; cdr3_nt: TGTGCCAGCAGCCCAGGGACTAGCGGAGGTCACAATGAGCAGTTCTTC
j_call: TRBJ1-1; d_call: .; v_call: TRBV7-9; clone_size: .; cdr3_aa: CASSGGGISTEAFF; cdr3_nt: TGTGCCAGCAGCGGGGGGGGGATCAGCACTGAAGCTTTCTTT
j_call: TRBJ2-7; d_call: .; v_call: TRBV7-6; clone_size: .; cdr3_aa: CASSPNEGPSIYEQYF; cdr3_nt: TGTGCCAGCAGCCCAAACGAAGGGCCTAGTATATACGAGCAGTACTTC
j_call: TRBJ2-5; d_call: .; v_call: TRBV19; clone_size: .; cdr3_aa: CASSIIGGKETQYF; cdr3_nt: TGTGCCAGTAGTATCATAGGCGGGAAAGAGACCCAGTACTTC
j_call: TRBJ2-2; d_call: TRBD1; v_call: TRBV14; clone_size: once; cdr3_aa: CASSQNPGQGPNTGELFF; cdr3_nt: TGTGCCAGCAGCCAAAACCCGGGACAGGGGCCGAACACCGGGGAGCTGTTTTTT
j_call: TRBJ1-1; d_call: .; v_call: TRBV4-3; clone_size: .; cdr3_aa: CASSQDMGEVNTEAFF; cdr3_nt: TGCGCCAGCAGCCAAGATATGGGGGAGGTGAACACTGAAGCTTTCTTT
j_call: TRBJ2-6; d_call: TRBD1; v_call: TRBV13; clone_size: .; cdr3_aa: CASSRTQGPLGANVLTF; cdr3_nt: TGTGCCAGCAGCCGAACACAGGGGCCCCTTGGGGCCAACGTCCTGACTTTC
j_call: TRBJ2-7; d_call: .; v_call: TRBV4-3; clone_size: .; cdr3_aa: CASSHTDSYEQYF; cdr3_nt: TGCGCCAGCAGCCACACGGACAGCTACGAGCAGTACTTC
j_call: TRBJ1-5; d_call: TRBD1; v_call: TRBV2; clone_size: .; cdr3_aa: CASSRDRGQVANQPQHF; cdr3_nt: TGTGCCAGCAGTCGGGACAGGGGGCAGGTGGCCAATCAGCCCCAGCATTTT
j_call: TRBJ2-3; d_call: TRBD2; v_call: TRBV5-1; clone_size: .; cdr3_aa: CASSSALTSGGTDTQYF; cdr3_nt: TGCGCCAGCAGCTCTGCCTTGACTAGCGGGGGCACAGATACGCAGTATTTT
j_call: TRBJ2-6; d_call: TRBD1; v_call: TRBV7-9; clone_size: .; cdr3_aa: CAGTGGSIMSGANVLTF; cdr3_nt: TGTGCCGGGACAGGGGGTTCCATAATGTCTGGGGCCAACGTCCTGACTTTC
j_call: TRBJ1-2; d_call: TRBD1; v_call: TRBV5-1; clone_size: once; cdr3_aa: CASSLGGQEKGYTF; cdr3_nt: TGCGCCAGCAGCTTGGGTGGACAGGAAAAGGGCTACACCTTC
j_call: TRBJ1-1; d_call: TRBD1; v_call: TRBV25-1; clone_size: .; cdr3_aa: CASSPTGGFAEAFF; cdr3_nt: TGTGCCAGCAGTCCCACAGGGGGGTTCGCTGAAGCTTTCTTT
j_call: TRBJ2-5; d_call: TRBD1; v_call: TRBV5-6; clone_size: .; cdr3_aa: CASSYGTEKETQYF; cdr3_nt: TGTGCCAGCAGCTACGGGACAGAAAAAGAGACCCAGTACTTC
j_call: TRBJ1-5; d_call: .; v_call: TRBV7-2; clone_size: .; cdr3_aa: CASSLGPDSNQPQHF; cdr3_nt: TGTGCCAGCAGCTTGGGGCCAGATAGCAATCAGCCCCAGCATTTT
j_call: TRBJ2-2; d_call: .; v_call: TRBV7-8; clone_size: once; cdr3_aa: CASSLWQGGTGELFF; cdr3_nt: TGTGCCAGCAGCTTATGGCAGGGAGGAACCGGGGAGCTGTTTTTT
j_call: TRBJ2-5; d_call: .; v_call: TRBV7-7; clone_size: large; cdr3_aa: CASSLSPMLQETQYF; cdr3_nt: TGTGCTAGCAGCTTAAGCCCGATGCTCCAAGAGACCCAGTACTTC
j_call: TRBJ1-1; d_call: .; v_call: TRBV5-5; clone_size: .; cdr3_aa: CASSPTLTWTGIGGAFF; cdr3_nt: TGTGCCAGCAGCCCAACCCTAACCTGGACGGGAATTGGTGGAGCTTTCTTT
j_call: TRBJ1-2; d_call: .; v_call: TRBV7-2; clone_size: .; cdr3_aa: CASVPGSQGYGYTF; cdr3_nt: TGTGCCAGCGTCCCGGGCAGCCAAGGCTATGGCTACACCTTC
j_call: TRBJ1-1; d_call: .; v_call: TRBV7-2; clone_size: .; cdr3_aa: CASSLVGQGGGAFF; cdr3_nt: TGTGCCAGCAGCTTAGTAGGGCAGGGTGGGGGAGCTTTCTTT
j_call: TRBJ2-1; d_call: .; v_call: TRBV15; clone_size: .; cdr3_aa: CATSPTGQGTYNEQFF; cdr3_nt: TGTGCCACCAGCCCAACAGGCCAGGGGACCTACAATGAGCAGTTCTTC
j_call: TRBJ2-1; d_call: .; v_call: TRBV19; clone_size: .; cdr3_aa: CASTDTRRSYNEQFF; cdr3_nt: TGTGCCAGTACCGACACCAGACGATCCTACAATGAGCAGTTCTTC
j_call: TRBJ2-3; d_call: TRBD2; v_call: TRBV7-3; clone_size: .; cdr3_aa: CASSFGSAGADTQYF; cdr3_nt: TGTGCCAGCAGCTTCGGGAGCGCGGGGGCAGATACGCAGTATTTT
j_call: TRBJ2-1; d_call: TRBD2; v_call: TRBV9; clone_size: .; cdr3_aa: CASSVLAGGGNEQFF; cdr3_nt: TGTGCCAGCAGCGTACTAGCGGGAGGGGGGAATGAGCAGTTCTTC
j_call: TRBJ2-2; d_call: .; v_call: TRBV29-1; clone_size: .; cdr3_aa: CSVRGVTGELFF; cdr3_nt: TGCAGCGTGCGCGGGGTGACCGGGGAGCTGTTTTTT